This T cell receptor beta chain was observed in a study of Ad26.COV2.S vaccination and SARS-CoV-2 variants. Findings of the study overall: Vaccinees and placebo recipients showed similar non-spike TCR breadth. Breadth, reportedly substantial, characterized the spike-specific CD8+ and CD4+ T cell responses after vaccination.

Using immunoSEQ multiplex PCR, the repertoire was profiled, and TCRdb retains in-frame clones only, with some absent. The table has roughly 320,000 clones, around 85% seen once. To note about this clone: The antigen is undetermined.

The treatment was: about 20 received Ad26.COV2.S at low or high dose, single or two shots; roughly five received placebo; per-sample allocation not given. Sampling took place 63 days after the first vaccine or placebo injection. Built on an Ad26 vector, the vaccine expressed Wuhan-strain SARS-CoV-2 spike. The germline V gene has CDR1 SGHTA and CDR2 FQGTGA. This CDR3 has 17 amino acids. Germline trimming cut 5 bases from V and 4 bases from J; bases unmatched to any gene: 10. The source material was peripheral blood, sampled in a trial of Ad26.COV2.S vaccine versus placebo. This sequence joins TRBV7-3 and TRBJ2-2; 10 bases match TRBD2. The receptor was derived from a person between 18 and 65 years old who received the Ad26.COV2.S COVID-19 vaccine or a placebo. The chain's CDR3 is CASSPNLAGAPTGELFF. DNA of the CDR3: TGTGCCAGCAGCCCAAACCTAGCGGGGGCCCCCACCGGGGAGCTGTTTTTT. The full variable domain, completed using reference TRBV7-3 and TRBJ2-2, is GAGVSQTPSNKVTEKGKYVELRCDPISGHTALYWYRQSLGQGPEFLIYFQGTGAADDSGLPNDRFFAVRPEGSVSTLKIQRTERGDSAVYLCASSPNLAGAPTGELFFGEGSRLTVL.